Listed below are T cell receptor beta chains from one sample, sequenced in a study of T cell changes during pregnancy in multiple sclerosis. The data were produced by immunoSEQ multiplex PCR, yet TCRdb's version contains in-frame clones alone and is incomplete. The sample yields 15,000 to 20,000 clones, 86% seen once. This sample comprised CD8+ T cells from peripheral blood mononuclear cells, obtained in the third trimester of pregnancy. These receptors were collected from a female donor in good health, enrolled as a control in a pregnancy study. Each CDR3 is given with its conserved first and last residue. Each record gives: V gene, J gene, clone size, D gene, CDR3 DNA, CDR3 protein. D genes are given only for firm matches. Clone size, where shown, is once, few, many, or a class for clones that have expanded.

TRBV27	TRBJ2-5	-	TRBD1	TGTGCCAGCAGTCCGGACAGGGGACTTTACCAAGAGACCCAGTACTTC	CASSPDRGLYQETQYF
TRBV5-6	TRBJ1-1	-	TRBD1	TGTGCCAGCAGCCTCAGGGGGACTGAAGCTTTCTTT	CASSLRGTEAFF
TRBV7-9	TRBJ1-2	few	-	TGTGCCAGCAGCCCTCCGGGAGTTAACTATGGCTACACCTTC	CASSPPGVNYGYTF
TRBV5-1	TRBJ2-7	-	-	TGCGCCAGCAGCTTGGACGTCTACGAGCAGTACTTC	CASSLDVYEQYF
TRBV6-1	TRBJ2-1	-	-	TGTGCCAGCAGTGAAGGAGAGGGCTCGGGTGGGAATGAGCAGTTCTTC	CASSEGEGSGGNEQFF
TRBV30	TRBJ2-1	-	-	TGTGCCTGGAGTGTTAGCGGCGCGGATGAGCAGTTCTTC	CAWSVSGADEQFF
TRBV28	TRBJ1-5	-	TRBD1	TGTGCCAGCAGCTCTGCCTATTGGGACAGGTTGACTAATCAGCCCCAGCATTTT	CASSSAYWDRLTNQPQHF
TRBV6-5	TRBJ1-5	medium-sized	-	TGTGCCAGCAGGGCGGGTTTTAATCAGCCCCAGCATTTT	CASRAGFNQPQHF
TRBV7-3	TRBJ2-6	-	-	TGTGCCAGCAGCCTCACAGGGCCGGGGGCCAACGTCCTGACTTTC	CASSLTGPGANVLTF
TRBV10-3	TRBJ1-2	-	TRBD1	TGTGCCATCGCCCCTCCGGGACAGGGGAATGGCTACACCTTC	CAIAPPGQGNGYTF
TRBV6-1	TRBJ1-2	-	-	TGTGCCAGCAGTGAGAGCTATGGCTACACCTTC	CASSESYGYTF
TRBV4-3	TRBJ1-2	-	-	TGCGCCAGCAGCCAAGCGCCCCCATCGGATGGCTACACCTTC	CASSQAPPSDGYTF
TRBV4-2	TRBJ2-2	-	-	TGTGCCAGCAGCCAAGAAACGGTGAACACCGGGGAGCTGTTTTTT	CASSQETVNTGELFF
TRBV7-9	TRBJ1-6	-	TRBD1	TGTGTCAGCAGCCTAGACAGGGACCCTTATAATTCACCCCTCCACTTT	CVSSLDRDPYNSPLHF
TRBV4-3	TRBJ1-1	-	-	TGCGCCAGCAGCCAAGGGCGCAGGACTGAAGCTTTCTTT	CASSQGRRTEAFF
TRBV9	TRBJ2-2	-	-	TGTGCCAGCAGCGTAGGGGGGGGGCCGACCGGGGAGCTGTTTTTT	CASSVGGGPTGELFF
TRBV7-9	TRBJ1-1	few	TRBD1	TGTGCCAGCAGTTCGGGACAGCGGAGCACTGAAGCTTTCTTT	CASSSGQRSTEAFF
TRBV28	TRBJ2-7	-	TRBD2	TGTGCCAGCAGTAAACTAGCGGGGTCTCGTGGCGAGCAGTACTTC	CASSKLAGSRGEQYF
TRBV7-8	TRBJ2-3	-	-	TGTGCCAGCAGCTTGTACACAGATACGCAGTATTTT	CASSLYTDTQYF
TRBV6-1	TRBJ1-2	-	TRBD1	TGTGCCAGCAGTGACCAGGGGGTCGGGAACTATGGCTACACCTTC	CASSDQGVGNYGYTF
TRBV27	TRBJ2-7	-	-	TGTGCCAGCAGTTTATTCAGGGGCTCCTACGAGCAGTACTTC	CASSLFRGSYEQYF
TRBV19	TRBJ1-2	-	TRBD1	TGTGCCAGTAGTGACAGGGGGATAGGTGGCTACACCTTC	CASSDRGIGGYTF
TRBV7-3	TRBJ2-5	-	TRBD1	TGTGCCAGCAGCTTAGGACAGGGGAGTCGGGAGACCCAGTACTTC	CASSLGQGSRETQYF
TRBV14	TRBJ1-2	-	-	TGTGCCAGCAGCCACCGGGGATTAAACTATGGCTACACCTTC	CASSHRGLNYGYTF
TRBV7-6	TRBJ2-2	-	-	TGTGCCAGCAGCTTCGGGGGTACCGGGGAGCTGTTTTTT	CASSFGGTGELFF
TRBV4-3	TRBJ2-3	once	TRBD2	TGCGCCAGCAGCCAAGATACGGGGCGGGGGGCGGCAGATACGCAGTATTTT	CASSQDTGRGAADTQYF
TRBV7-6	TRBJ1-1	-	-	TGTGCCAGCAGCTTATTTGGCCAGAACACTGAAGCTTTCTTT	CASSLFGQNTEAFF
TRBV2	TRBJ2-1	-	-	TGTGCCAGCAGTGAAGGGATGCCCGGAGGTGGTTTCGATGAGCAGTTCTTC	CASSEGMPGGGFDEQFF
TRBV13	TRBJ2-4	-	TRBD2	TGTGCCAGCAGCCTAGCGGGGGGGGGAGTCAAAAACATTCAGTACTTC	CASSLAGGGVKNIQYF
TRBV27	TRBJ1-1	-	-	TGTGCCAGCAGACTGGCGGCGAACACTGAAGCTTTCTTT	CASRLAANTEAFF
TRBV4-3	TRBJ1-3	few	-	TGCGCCAGCAGCCAAGATCGGGGGGTTGGGAACACCATATATTTT	CASSQDRGVGNTIYF
TRBV25-1	TRBJ1-2	-	-	TGTGCCAGCAGTGAATTAACGCCCAATGCGGCCGACTATGGCTACACCTTC	CASSELTPNAADYGYTF